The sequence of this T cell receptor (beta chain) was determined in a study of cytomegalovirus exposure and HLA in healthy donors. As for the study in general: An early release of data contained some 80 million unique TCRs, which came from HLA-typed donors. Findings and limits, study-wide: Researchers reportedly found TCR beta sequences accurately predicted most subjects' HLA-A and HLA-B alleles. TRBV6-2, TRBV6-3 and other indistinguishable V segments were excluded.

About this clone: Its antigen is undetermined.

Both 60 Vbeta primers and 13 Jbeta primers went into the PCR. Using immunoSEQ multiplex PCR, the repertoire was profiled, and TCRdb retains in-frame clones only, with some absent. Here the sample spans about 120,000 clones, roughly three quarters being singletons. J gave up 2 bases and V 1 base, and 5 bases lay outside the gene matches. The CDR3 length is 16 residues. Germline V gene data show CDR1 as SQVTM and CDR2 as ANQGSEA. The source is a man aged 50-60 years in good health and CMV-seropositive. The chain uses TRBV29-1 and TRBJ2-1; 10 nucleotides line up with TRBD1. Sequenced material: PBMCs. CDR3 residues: CSVEGGQGMPYNEQFF. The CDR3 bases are TGCAGCGTTGAAGGGGGACAGGGGATGCCCTACAATGAGCAGTTCTTC.